A selection of T cell receptor beta chains follows, all from one sample in a study of T cells expressing NK-cell markers. TCRdb derives one entry per CDR3 protein from the 5' RACE reads, leaving out DNA. The sample's table shows roughly 450,000 distinct CDR3 sequences. The sequenced sample consisted of blood T cells: a sorted CD56 or NKG2C T cell subset, CD4+ or CD8+ T cells, or bulk PBMC T cells (not recorded which). The origin of the receptors is a woman aged 45-59 years in good health. The CDR3 runs from the conserved cysteine through the conserved F or W. Each record gives: J gene, V gene, CDR3 protein.

>TRBJ1-3|TRBV7-9
CASSLETAGSGNTIYF
>TRBJ1-1|TRBV4-1
CASSHPQGRTINTEAFF
>TRBJ1-2|TRBV20-1
CSARDPTFGYTF
>TRBJ2-3|TRBV7-9
CASSPRTSGRMETQYF
>TRBJ2-1|TRBV10-3
CAIGSGSLDEQFF
>TRBJ2-1|TRBV3-1
CASSQRELVNEQFF
>TRBJ2-2|TRBV5-1
CASRPLREPGELFF
>TRBJ1-1|TRBV29-1
CSSFEGLNTEAFF
>TRBJ2-1|TRBV19
CASSIGSAGGKQFF
>TRBJ1-3|TRBV27
CASSEQGAGGNTIYF
>TRBJ2-1|TRBV4-1
CASSQGPGLAQFF
>TRBJ2-3|TRBV3-1
CASSRAEDTQYF
>TRBJ2-7|TRBV18
CASSPLAGGWRDLENEQYF
>TRBJ1-2|TRBV3-1
CASSQGTKYGYTF
>TRBJ1-5|TRBV6-6
CASSYWGRVGSNQPQHF
>TRBJ2-7|TRBV4-2
CASGASGRPGEQYF
>TRBJ2-3|TRBV27
CASSRPRAGTDTQYF
>TRBJ2-1|TRBV20-1
CSASRLRRTPGSYNEQFF
>TRBJ2-1|TRBV6-5
CASSYSANEQFF
>TRBJ1-1|TRBV30
CAWSAGINTEAFF
>TRBJ2-3|TRBV5-1
CASSRDSLLTDTQYF
>TRBJ1-1|TRBV3-1
CASSQVGGTEAFF
>TRBJ1-1|TRBV20-1
CSADRDTGSGSAFF
>TRBJ2-6|TRBV20-1
CSARAGGSGANVLTF
>TRBJ2-7|TRBV5-1
CASSLLRTGENYEQYF
>TRBJ2-3|TRBV5-6
CASSLYAGGGIGTQYF
>TRBJ2-5|TRBV30
CAWSTGTRETQYF
>TRBJ2-4|TRBV5-5
CASSPLGDLGNIQYF
>TRBJ2-1|TRBV6-5
CASRRGGVNEQFF
>TRBJ2-1|TRBV28
CASSPSGHPTYNEQFF
>TRBJ2-1|TRBV12-3/TRBV12-4
CASSGMKGGSYNEQFF
>TRBJ2-3|TRBV5-6
CASSLFSITDTQYF
>TRBJ1-5|TRBV5-5
CASSFGYGPQHF
>TRBJ2-1|TRBV10-3
CAGSGTEKYNEQFF
>TRBJ1-1|TRBV4-2
CASSPARENTEAFF
>TRBJ2-1|TRBV6-5
CASSTNLAGGPGEQFF
>TRBJ2-1|TRBV20-1
CSATGLATAYKQFF
>TRBJ2-3|TRBV21-1
CASSKAEGKSTDTQYF
>TRBJ2-5|TRBV2
CASSPRGVGETQYF
>TRBJ2-7|TRBV30
CAWSTGDRPYEQYF
>TRBJ2-2|TRBV2
CASTLIGGELFF
>TRBJ2-1|TRBV7-9
CASSPTDEQFF
>TRBJ2-1|TRBV20-1
CSARTPLTPTSYNEQFF
>TRBJ2-3|TRBV4-1
CASSQDLGLGTDTQYF
>TRBJ2-3|TRBV5-6
CASSLYRGASTDTQYF
>TRBJ2-1|TRBV15
CATSRDMSRLAGGPTEQFF
>TRBJ1-2|TRBV2
CAASSSSNYGYTF
>TRBJ2-4|TRBV5-1
CASSPDPGREARRRDIQYF
>TRBJ2-3|TRBV29-1
CSSRLGGPTDTQYF
>TRBJ2-1|TRBV10-3
CAISEPRTRSYNEQFF
>TRBJ2-3|TRBV24-1
CATSDNTRIGTDTQYF
>TRBJ2-3|TRBV3-1
CASSQVVKDTQYF
>TRBJ1-1|TRBV6-5
CASNPLRGSGTEAFF
>TRBJ2-7|TRBV6-1
CASRETGTYEQYF
>TRBJ2-2|TRBV29-1
CSVAAGPLNTGELFF
>TRBJ1-1|TRBV2
CASRSSGQTIVEAFF
>TRBJ2-1|TRBV20-1
CSAREETSGVNNEQFF